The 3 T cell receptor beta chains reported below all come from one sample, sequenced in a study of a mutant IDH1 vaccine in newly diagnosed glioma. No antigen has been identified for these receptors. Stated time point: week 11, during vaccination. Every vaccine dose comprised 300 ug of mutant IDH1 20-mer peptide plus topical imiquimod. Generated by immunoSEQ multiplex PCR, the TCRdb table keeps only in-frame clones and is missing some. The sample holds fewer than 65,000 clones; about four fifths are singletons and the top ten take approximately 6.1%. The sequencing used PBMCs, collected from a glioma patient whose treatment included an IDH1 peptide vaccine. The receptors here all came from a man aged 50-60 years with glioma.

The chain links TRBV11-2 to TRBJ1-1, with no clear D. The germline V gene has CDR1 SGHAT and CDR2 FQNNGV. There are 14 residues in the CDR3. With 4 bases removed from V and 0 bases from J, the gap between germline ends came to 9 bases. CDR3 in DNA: TGTGCCAGCAGCTGGCGGGGAATGAACACTGAAGCTTTCTTT. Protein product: CASSWRGMNTEAFF.

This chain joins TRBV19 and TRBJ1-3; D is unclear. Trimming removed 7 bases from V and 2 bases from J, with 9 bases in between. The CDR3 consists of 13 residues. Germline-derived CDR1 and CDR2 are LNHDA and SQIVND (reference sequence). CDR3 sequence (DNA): TGTGCCAGTAAATTCCGAGCTGGAAACACCATATATTTT. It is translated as CASKFRAGNTIYF.

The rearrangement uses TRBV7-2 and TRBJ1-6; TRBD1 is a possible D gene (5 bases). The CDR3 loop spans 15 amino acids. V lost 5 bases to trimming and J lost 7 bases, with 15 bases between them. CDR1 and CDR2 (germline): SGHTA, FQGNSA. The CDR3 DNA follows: TGTGCCAGCAGCCCAGATTTGGGGGGAAATTCACCCCTCCACTTT. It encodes CASSPDLGGNSPLHF.